What follows are 21 T cell receptor beta chains derived from one specimen sequenced in a study of shared clonotypes between healthy human individuals. Assay: immunoSEQ multiplex PCR; the TCRdb copy retains only in-frame clones and omits some. Of more than 2 million clones in the sample, around 93% are singletons; the top ten hold over 1.5%. CD45RO-negative, CCR7-selected cells formed the naive CD8 fraction, which excluded terminally differentiated effector memory CD45RA+ cells. Sequencing used naive CD8+ T cells from PBMCs. The receptor set was obtained from a man in his late teens or twenties in good health. Some clones in this sample may be carry-over from other donors' samples.

The chain carries TRBV7-6 and TRBJ2-1; weak D call: TRBD1 (6 bases). CDR1 is SGHVS and CDR2 is FNYEAQ in the germline V gene. V gave up 5 bases and J gave up 2 bases, with 10 bases separating them. This CDR3 comprises 14 residues. The chain's CDR3 is CASSDRDTYNEQFF. The CDR3 bases are TGTGCCAGCAGCGACCGGGACACCTACAATGAGCAGTTCTTC.

The rearrangement joins TRBV19 to TRBJ2-7, with D perhaps TRBD1 (6 bases). This CDR3 has 15 residues. Looked up from germline, CDR1 is LNHDA and CDR2 is SQIVND (reference sequence). The V end lost 3 bases, the J end lost 2 bases, and 14 bases lay between the germline ends. The CDR3 is CASSMGQGTAYEQYF. The CDR3, as DNA: TGTGCCAGTAGTATGGGTCAGGGGACCGCCTACGAGCAGTACTTC.

CDR3 DNA sequence: TGTGCCAGCAGCTTAACGGAAGGTGATAGAGGGTACGAGCAGTACTTC. Its translation is CASSLTEGDRGYEQYF. The chain combines TRBV7-8 with TRBJ2-7; a possible D gene is TRBD2 (5 bases). The CDR3 extends over 16 amino acids. Trimming shortened V by 2 bases and J by 4 bases, and 18 bases separated the two germline ends. CDR1 is SGHVS and CDR2 is FQNEAQ in the germline V gene.

The chain combines TRBV7-6 with TRBJ2-3, with 9 nucleotides matching TRBD2. The CDR3 is made up of 19 amino acids. Trimming took 2 bases from V and 5 from J; bases not matched to a gene: 17. The V gene's germline CDR1 is SGHVS and CDR2 FNYEAQ. CDR3 sequence: CASSLPKGGTSGPLDTQYF. CDR3 DNA: TGTGCCAGCAGCTTACCAAAAGGGGGAACTAGCGGGCCATTAGATACGCAGTATTTT.

V and J are TRBV7-9 and TRBJ2-1; D is perhaps TRBD1 or TRBD2 (6 bases each). CDR1 and CDR2 (germline): SEHNR, FQNEAQ (reference sequence). The CDR3 consists of 17 residues. Trimming took 0 bases from V and 9 from J, leaving 21 bases between them. This CDR3 is CASSLAGAGHTAGEQFF. The CDR3 bases are TGTGCCAGCAGCTTAGCGGGGGCGGGTCACACAGCGGGTGAGCAGTTCTTC.

The chain links TRBV30 to TRBJ2-7; 10 nucleotides align to TRBD1. V shed 7 bases and J 3 bases; nucleotides not matched to a gene: 3. From germline, CDR1 is GTSNPN and CDR2 SVGIG (reference sequence). This CDR3 has 12 residues. The CDR3 protein is CALWDRGYEQYF. The CDR3 DNA sequence: TGTGCCTTGTGGGACAGGGGCTACGAGCAGTACTTC.

About this clone itself: Different DNA sequences within this sample yield the same CDR3. J is TRBJ2-2 and V is TRBV5-4, with D perhaps TRBD2 (6 bases). This CDR3 is built from 13 residues. Germline CDR1 is SGHNT and CDR2 is YYREEE (reference sequence). V lost 0 bases, J lost 6 bases, and 6 bases lay in between. DNA for the CDR3: TGTGCCAGCAGCTTGGGGAGGGCCGGGGAGCTGTTTTTT. It is translated as CASSLGRAGELFF.

The V and J genes are TRBV6-1 and TRBJ1-4; weak D call: TRBD1 (5 bases). The CDR3 contains 15 residues. Trimming took 2 bases from V and 7 from J, leaving 14 bases between them. Looked up from germline, CDR1 is MNHNS and CDR2 is SASEGT. This chain's CDR3 is CASSEYPREGEKLFF. The CDR3, as DNA: TGTGCCAGCAGTGAATATCCCAGGGAGGGTGAAAAACTGTTTTTT.

The V and J genes are TRBV13 and TRBJ2-5, with D perhaps given as TRBD1 or TRBD2 (5 bases each). Trimming took off 7 bases at V and 5 bases at J, with 11 bases between the two ends. The germline CDR1 and CDR2 sequences are PRHDT and FYEKMQ (reference sequence). This CDR3 is 12 amino acids long. The CDR3 coding sequence is TGTGCCAGCACCGCCAGGGAGGAGACCCAGTACTTC. Translating it yields CASTAREETQYF. Full variable domain (missing parts from reference TRBV13 and TRBJ2-5): AAGVIQSPRHLIKEKRETATLKCYPIPRHDTVYWYQQGPGQDPQFLISFYEKMQSDKGSIPDRFSAQQFSDYHSELNMSSLELGDSALYFCASTAREETQYFGPGTRLLVL.

The rearrangement uses TRBV2 and TRBJ2-3, with TRBD2 matching over 10 bases. Germline V CDR1 and CDR2: SNHLY, FYNNEI. V was pared by 9 bases and J by 5 bases, with 11 bases of the junction left unmatched. The length of the CDR3 is 15 residues. The CDR3 is CAREGASGSEDTQYF. CDR3 sequence (DNA): TGTGCCAGGGAGGGTGCTAGCGGGAGTGAAGATACGCAGTATTTT.

This chain connects TRBV4-1 to TRBJ2-6; D possibly corresponds to TRBD1 (6 bases). The V gene's germline CDR1 is MGHRA and CDR2 YSYEKL. CDR3 length: 15 residues. Trimming pared 9 bases from V and 0 bases from J, leaving 12 bases between. The CDR3 DNA reads as TGCGCCAGGACAGGCTTATACTCTGGGGCCAACGTCCTGACTTTC. This sequence encodes CARTGLYSGANVLTF.

This clone came up once. The J gene is TRBJ2-1, the V gene TRBV18, with 10 bases fitting TRBD2. Unmatched junction bases numbered 6, after V lost 0 bases and J lost 4 bases. Germline V lookup: CDR1 KGHSH, CDR2 LQKENI. The CDR3 has 17 residues. The CDR3 DNA follows: TGTGCCAGCTCACCACCCCCCTGGACTAGCGGTTACAATGAGCAGTTCTTC. Protein product: CASSPPPWTSGYNEQFF.

V and J are TRBV7-3 and TRBJ2-7; D possibly corresponds to TRBD2 (6 bases). CDR3 length: 14 amino acids. V gave up 5 bases and J gave up 3 bases, with 14 bases separating them. Germline CDR1 and CDR2: SGHTA and FQGTGA. CDR3: CASSLSGTDYEQYF. The DNA of the CDR3 is TGTGCCAGCAGCCTTAGTGGGACTGACTACGAGCAGTACTTC.

The V gene is TRBV10-3, the J gene TRBJ2-7, with 7 bases fitting TRBD2. Germline assignment: CDR1 ENHRY and CDR2 SYGVKD. The V gene end was trimmed by 11 bases and the J gene end by 0 bases; junction bases not matched to a gene: 1. The CDR3 runs to 11 residues. CDR3 amino acids: CAGGSSYEQYF. The CDR3 DNA reads TGTGCCGGCGGGAGCTCCTACGAGCAGTACTTC.

The V gene is TRBV30, the J gene TRBJ2-6; maybe TRBD1 (5 bases). CDR1 and CDR2 (germline): GTSNPN, SVGIG (reference sequence). The CDR3 consists of 16 residues. Trimming pared 1 base from V and 2 bases from J, leaving 12 bases between. CDR3 protein: CAWSAPGNPGANVLTF. As DNA, the CDR3 is TGTGCCTGGAGTGCCCCAGGGAACCCTGGGGCCAACGTCCTGACTTTC.

The gene calls are TRBV9 and TRBJ1-4, with D possibly matching TRBD1 (5 bases). V lost 5 bases to trimming and J lost 5 bases, with 16 bases between them. Germline CDR1 reads SGDLS; CDR2 reads YYNGEE. The length of the CDR3 is 15 residues. The CDR3 nucleotides are TGTGCCAGCAGTGGGGGAGGCAGCTTAAATGAAAAACTGTTTTTT. Translated: CASSGGGSLNEKLFF.

The chain recombines TRBV19 with TRBJ2-1; maybe TRBD2 (5 bases). Germline V gives CDR1 LNHDA, CDR2 SQIVND (reference sequence). Trimming shortened V by 3 bases and J by 8 bases, and 23 bases separated the two germline ends. CDR3 length: 17 residues. DNA of the CDR3: TGTGCCAGTAGTATTCTCCTCCTTAGCGTTTCGACGGATGAGCAGTTCTTC. Translating gives CASSILLLSVSTDEQFF.

V gene TRBV11-2 combines with J gene TRBJ2-7; D not certain. The CDR3 is 11 residues long. The V end was cut by 5 bases, the J end by 9 bases, with 11 bases between. Germline V CDR1 and CDR2: SGHAT, FQNNGV. The CDR3 nucleotides are TGTGCCAGCAGCCTTGGTAGGTGGCAGTACTTC. Encoded protein: CASSLGRWQYF.

This clone was seen only once. The V and J genes are TRBV27 and TRBJ1-1; D gene uncertain. With 2 bases removed from V and 4 bases from J, the gap between germline ends came to 11 bases. The CDR3 has 14 residues. Germline V CDR1 and CDR2: MNHEY, SMNVEV (reference sequence). In nucleotides, the CDR3 is TGTGCCAGCAGTTTAAAAGGCCCTGGCACTGAAGCTTTCTTT. This translates into CASSLKGPGTEAFF.

The chain uses TRBV28 and TRBJ1-5; 7 bases map to TRBD1. V lost 3 bases, J lost 0 bases, and 11 bases stayed unmatched. Per the germline V gene, CDR1 is MDHEN and CDR2 is SYDVKM. The CDR3 sequence is 18 residues long. In DNA, the CDR3 is TGTGCCAGCAGTTTTCACACAGGGGCCCAATATAGCAATCAGCCCCAGCATTTT. This gives the protein CASSFHTGAQYSNQPQHF.

The chain is built from TRBV27 and TRBJ1-2; D unclear. The CDR3 contains 13 residues. The V end lost 3 bases, the J end lost 4 bases, and 9 bases lay between the germline ends. The germline CDR1 and CDR2 sequences are MNHEY and SMNVEV (reference sequence). The CDR3 DNA is TGTGCCAGCAGTTTTAATCTAGGCTATGGCTACACCTTC. This codes for CASSFNLGYGYTF.